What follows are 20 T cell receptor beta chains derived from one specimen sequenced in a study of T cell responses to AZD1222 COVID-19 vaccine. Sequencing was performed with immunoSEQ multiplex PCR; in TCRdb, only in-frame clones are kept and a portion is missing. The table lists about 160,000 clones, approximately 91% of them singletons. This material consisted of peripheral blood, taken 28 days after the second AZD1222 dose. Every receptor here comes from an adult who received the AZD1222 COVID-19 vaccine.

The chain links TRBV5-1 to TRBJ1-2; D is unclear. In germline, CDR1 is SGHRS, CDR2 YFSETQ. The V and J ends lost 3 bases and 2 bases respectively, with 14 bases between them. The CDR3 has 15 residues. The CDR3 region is CASSSGAVRNYGYTF. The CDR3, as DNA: TGCGCCAGCAGCTCGGGAGCAGTCCGCAACTATGGCTACACCTTC.

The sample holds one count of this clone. The CDR3 sequence is CASSSGENWGYTF. The CDR3 DNA sequence: TGTGCCAGCAGCTCCGGCGAGAATTGGGGCTACACCTTC. The chain combines TRBV11-2 with TRBJ1-2, with no clear D. V lost 4 bases, J lost 8 bases, and 14 bases lay in between. The germline gives CDR1 SGHAT, CDR2 FQNNGV. CDR3 length: 13 residues.

CDR3 sequence reads: CASSESTGEFYGYTF. CDR3 sequence (DNA): TGTGCCAGCAGTGAGAGCACAGGAGAGTTCTATGGCTACACCTTC. This chain connects TRBV2 to TRBJ1-2, with D perhaps matching TRBD1 (5 bases). V lost 3 bases and J lost 4, with 15 bases in between. The germline CDR1 and CDR2 sequences are SNHLY and FYNNEI. CDR3 length: 15 residues.

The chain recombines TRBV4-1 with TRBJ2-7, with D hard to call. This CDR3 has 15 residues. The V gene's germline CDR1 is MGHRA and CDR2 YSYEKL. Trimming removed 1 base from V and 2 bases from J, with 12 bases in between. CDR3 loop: CASSQGHMGTYEQYF. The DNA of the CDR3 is TGCGCCAGCAGCCAAGGTCACATGGGAACCTACGAGCAGTACTTC.

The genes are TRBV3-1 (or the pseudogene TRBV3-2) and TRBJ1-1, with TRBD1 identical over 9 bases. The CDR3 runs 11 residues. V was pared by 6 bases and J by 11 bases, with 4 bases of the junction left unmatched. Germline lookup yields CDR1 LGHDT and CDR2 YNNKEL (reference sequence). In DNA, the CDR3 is TGTGCCAGCAGTCACGACAGGGGGGCTTTCTTT. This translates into CASSHDRGAFF.

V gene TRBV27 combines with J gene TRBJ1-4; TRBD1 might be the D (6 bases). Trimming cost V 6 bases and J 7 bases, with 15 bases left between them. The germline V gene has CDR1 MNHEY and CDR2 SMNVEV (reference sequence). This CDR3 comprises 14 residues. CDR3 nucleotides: TGTGCCAGCAGCCTAGCAGGGGAAGGTGAAAAACTGTTTTTT. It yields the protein CASSLAGEGEKLFF.

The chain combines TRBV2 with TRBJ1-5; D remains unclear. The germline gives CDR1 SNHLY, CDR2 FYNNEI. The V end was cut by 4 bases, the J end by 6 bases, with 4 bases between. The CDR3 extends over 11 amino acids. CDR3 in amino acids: CASSVTQPQHF. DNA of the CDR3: TGTGCCAGCAGTGTAACTCAGCCCCAGCATTTT. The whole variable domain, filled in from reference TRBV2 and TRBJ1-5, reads EPEVTQTPSHQVTQMGQEVILRCVPISNHLYFYWYRQILGQKVEFLVSFYNNEISEKSEIFDDQFSVERPDGSNFTLKIRSTKLEDSAMYFCASSVTQPQHFGDGTRLSIL.

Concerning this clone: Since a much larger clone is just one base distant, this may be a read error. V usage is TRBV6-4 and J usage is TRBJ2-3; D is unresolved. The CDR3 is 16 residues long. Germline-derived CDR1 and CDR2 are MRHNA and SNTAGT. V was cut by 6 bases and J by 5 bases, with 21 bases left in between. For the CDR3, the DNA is TGTGCCAGCAGCCCCTCGGCGATCCCGGGCGGAGATACGCAGTATTTT. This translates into CASSPSAIPGGDTQYF.

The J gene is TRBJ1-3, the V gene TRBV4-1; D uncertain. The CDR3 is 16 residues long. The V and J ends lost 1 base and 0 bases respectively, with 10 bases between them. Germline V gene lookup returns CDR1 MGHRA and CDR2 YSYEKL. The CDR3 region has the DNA TGCGCCAGCAGCCAAGGGTTTCAGGTCTCTGGAAACACCATATATTTT. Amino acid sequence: CASSQGFQVSGNTIYF.

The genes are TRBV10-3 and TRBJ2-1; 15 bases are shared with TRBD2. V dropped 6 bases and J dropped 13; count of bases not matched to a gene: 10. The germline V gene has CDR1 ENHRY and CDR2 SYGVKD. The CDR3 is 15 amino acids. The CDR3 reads CAIRLPGLAGGLQFF. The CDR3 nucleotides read TGTGCCATCAGGCTTCCGGGACTAGCGGGGGGCCTCCAGTTCTTC.

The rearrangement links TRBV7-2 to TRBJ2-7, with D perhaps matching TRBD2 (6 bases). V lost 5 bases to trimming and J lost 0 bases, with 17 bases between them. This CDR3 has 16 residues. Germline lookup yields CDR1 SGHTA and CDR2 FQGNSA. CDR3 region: CASSPEFAGSSYEQYF. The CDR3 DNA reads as TGTGCCAGCAGCCCCGAATTTGCGGGGAGCTCCTACGAGCAGTACTTC.

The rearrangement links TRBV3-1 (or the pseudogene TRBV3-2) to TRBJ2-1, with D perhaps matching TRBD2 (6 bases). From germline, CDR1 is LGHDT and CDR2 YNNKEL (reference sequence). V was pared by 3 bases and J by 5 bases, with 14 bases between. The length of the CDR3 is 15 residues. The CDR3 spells CASSQPLAVDNEQFF. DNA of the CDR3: TGTGCCAGCAGCCAGCCATTAGCGGTGGACAATGAGCAGTTCTTC.

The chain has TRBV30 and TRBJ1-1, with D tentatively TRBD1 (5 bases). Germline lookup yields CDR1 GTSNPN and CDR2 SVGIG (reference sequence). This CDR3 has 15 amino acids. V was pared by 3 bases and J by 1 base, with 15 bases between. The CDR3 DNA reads TGTGCCTGGAGGTACCCGGGCAGGGAGAACACTGAAGCTTTCTTT. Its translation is CAWRYPGRENTEAFF.

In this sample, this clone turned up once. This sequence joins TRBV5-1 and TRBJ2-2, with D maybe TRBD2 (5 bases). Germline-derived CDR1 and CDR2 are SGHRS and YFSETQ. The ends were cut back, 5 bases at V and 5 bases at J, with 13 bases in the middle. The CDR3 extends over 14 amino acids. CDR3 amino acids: CASRRTYDTGELFF. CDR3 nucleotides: TGCGCCAGCAGAAGGACTTATGATACCGGGGAGCTGTTTTTT.

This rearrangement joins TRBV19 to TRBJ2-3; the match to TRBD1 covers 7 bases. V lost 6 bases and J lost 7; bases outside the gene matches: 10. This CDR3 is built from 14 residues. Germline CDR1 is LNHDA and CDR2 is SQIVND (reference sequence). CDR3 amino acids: CASSLSGQVYTQYF. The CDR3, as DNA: TGTGCCAGTAGCCTCAGTGGACAGGTATATACGCAGTATTTT. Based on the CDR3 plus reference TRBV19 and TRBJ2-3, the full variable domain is DGGITQSPKYLFRKEGQNVTLSCEQNLNHDAMYWYRQDPGQGLRLIYYSQIVNDFQKGDIAEGYSVSREKKESFPLTVTSAQKNPTAFYLCASSLSGQVYTQYFGPGTRLTVL.

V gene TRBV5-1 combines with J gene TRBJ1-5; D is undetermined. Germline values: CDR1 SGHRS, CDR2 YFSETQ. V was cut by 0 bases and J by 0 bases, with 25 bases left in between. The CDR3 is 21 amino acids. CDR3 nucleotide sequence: TGCGCCAGCAGCTTGGGACAAGCCCCGTCCTCGGGGAAATATAGCAATCAGCCCCAGCATTTT. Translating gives CASSLGQAPSSGKYSNQPQHF.

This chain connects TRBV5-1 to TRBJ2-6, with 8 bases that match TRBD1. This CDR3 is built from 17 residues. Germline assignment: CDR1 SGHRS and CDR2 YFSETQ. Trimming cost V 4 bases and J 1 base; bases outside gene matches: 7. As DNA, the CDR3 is TGCGCCAGCAGCCCGACAGGGGCCTCATCTGGGGCCAACGTCCTGACTTTC. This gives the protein CASSPTGASSGANVLTF.

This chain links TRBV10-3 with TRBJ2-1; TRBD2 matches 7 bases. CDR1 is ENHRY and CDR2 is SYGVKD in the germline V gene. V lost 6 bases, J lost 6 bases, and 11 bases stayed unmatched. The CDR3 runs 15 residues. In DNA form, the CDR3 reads TGTGCCATCAGCCCTAGCGGCCGGAGGGCCAATGAGCAGTTCTTC. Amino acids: CAISPSGRRANEQFF.

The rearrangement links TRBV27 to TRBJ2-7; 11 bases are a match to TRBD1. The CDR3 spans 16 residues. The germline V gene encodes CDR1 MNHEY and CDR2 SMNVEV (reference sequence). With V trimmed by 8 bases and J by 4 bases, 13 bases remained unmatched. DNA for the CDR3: TGTGCCAGCGGGACTACCCGGACAGGGGGCATTTACGAGCAGTACTTC. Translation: CASGTTRTGGIYEQYF.

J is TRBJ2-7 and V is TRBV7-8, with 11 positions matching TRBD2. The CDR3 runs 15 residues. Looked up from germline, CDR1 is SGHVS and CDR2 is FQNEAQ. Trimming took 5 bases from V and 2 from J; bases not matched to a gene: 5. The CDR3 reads CASSAGLAATYEQYF. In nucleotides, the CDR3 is TGTGCCAGCAGCGCGGGACTAGCGGCCACCTACGAGCAGTACTTC.